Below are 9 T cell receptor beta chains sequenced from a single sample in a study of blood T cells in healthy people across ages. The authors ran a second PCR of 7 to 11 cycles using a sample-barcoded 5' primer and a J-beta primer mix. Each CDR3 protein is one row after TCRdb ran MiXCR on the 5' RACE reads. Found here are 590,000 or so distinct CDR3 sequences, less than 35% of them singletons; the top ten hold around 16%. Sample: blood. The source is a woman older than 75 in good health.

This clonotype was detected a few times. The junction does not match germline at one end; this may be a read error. This chain's CDR3 is CAWRHSGANVRTF. The DNA of the CDR3 is TGTGCCTGGAGACACTCTGGGGCCAACGTCCGGACTTTC. This chain links TRBV30 with TRBJ2-6; tentatively, D is TRBD1 (5 bases). This CDR3 is 13 amino acids long. Germline CDR1 is GTSNPN and CDR2 is SVGIG (reference sequence).

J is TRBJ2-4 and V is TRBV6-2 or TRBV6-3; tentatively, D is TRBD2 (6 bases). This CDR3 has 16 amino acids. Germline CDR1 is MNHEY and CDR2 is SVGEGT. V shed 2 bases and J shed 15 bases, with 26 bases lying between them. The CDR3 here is CASSYGPSSGLYERYF. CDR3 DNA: TGTGCCAGCAGTTACGGCCCATCCAGCGGGCTTTACGAGCGGTACTTC.

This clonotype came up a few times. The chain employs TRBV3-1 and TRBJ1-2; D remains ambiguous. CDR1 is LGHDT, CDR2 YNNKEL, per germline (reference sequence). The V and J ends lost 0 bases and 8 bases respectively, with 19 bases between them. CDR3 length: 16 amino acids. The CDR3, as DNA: TGTGCCAGCAGCCAAGATCCTTCAGTGAGGGTGGGAGGCTACACCTTC. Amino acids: CASSQDPSVRVGGYTF.

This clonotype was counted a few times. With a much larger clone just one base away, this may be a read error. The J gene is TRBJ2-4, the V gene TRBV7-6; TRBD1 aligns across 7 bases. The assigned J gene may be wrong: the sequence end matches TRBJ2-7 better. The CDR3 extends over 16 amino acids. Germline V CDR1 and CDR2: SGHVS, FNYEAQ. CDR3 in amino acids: CASSQLPRQGTYEQYF. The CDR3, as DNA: TGTGCCAGCAGCCAATTACCGAGACAGGGAACCTACGAGCAGTACTTC.

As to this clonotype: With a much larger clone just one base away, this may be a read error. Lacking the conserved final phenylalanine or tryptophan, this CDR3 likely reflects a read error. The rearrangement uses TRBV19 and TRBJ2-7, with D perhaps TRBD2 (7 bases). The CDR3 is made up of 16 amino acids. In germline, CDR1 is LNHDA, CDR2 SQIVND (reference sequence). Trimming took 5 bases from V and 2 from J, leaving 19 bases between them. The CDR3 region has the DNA TGTGCCAGTAGTCCTAGTGGGGGGGCGATGCCCTACGAGCAGTACTCC. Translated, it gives CASSPSGGAMPYEQYS.

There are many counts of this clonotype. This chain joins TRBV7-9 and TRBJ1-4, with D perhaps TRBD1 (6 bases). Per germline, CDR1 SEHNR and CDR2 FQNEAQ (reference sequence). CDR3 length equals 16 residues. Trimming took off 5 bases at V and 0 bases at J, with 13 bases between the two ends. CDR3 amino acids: CASSGTGGPTNEKLFF. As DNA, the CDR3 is TGTGCCAGCAGCGGAACGGGGGGGCCAACTAATGAAAAACTGTTTTTT.

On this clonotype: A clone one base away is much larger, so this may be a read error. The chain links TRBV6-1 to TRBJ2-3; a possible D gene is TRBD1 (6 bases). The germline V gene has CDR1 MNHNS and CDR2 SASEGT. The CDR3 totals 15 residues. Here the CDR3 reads CACSENRAVTDTQYF. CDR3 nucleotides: TGTGCCTGCAGTGAAAACAGGGCGGTCACAGATACGCAGTATTTT.

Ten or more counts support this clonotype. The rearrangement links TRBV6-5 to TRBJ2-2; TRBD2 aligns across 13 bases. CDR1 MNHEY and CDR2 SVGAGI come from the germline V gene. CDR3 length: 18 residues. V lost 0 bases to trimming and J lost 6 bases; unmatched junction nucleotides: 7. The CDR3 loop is CASSYSGLAGPGPGELFF. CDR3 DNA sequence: TGTGCCAGCAGTTACTCGGGACTAGCGGGGCCGGGACCCGGGGAGCTGTTTTTT.

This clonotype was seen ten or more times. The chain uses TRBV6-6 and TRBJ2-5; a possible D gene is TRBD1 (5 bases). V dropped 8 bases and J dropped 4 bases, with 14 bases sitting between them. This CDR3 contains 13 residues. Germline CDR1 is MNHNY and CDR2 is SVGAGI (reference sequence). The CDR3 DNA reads TGTGCCAGCTCCAAGGGGAATAGAGAGACCCAGTACTTC. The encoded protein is CASSKGNRETQYF.